This T cell receptor (beta chain) was observed in a study of OX40 agonist ivuxolimab in advanced cancers. Looking at the study overall: Antecedent anti-PD-1, anti-PD-L1 or anti-CTLA-4 therapy was permissible, with under 50% having received some.

As for this clone: Its antigen is currently unknown.

This CDR3 is 15 amino acids long. With 2 bases removed from V and 5 bases from J, the gap between germline ends came to 16 bases. Germline V gene data show CDR1 as SGHNT and CDR2 as YYREEE (reference sequence). Study conclusions and caveats: CD4+ and CD8+ blood T cells expanded clonally by week 6 at 0.1 to 3.0 mg/kg.

Assay: immunoSEQ multiplex PCR; the TCRdb copy retains only in-frame clones and omits some. The table records some 38,000 clones, about nine tenths of them present only once. Here the sequenced sample was CD4+ or CD8+ T cells sorted from blood, taken in a trial of the OX40 agonist ivuxolimab. This TCR was recovered from an adult with an advanced solid tumor such as melanoma, head and neck, liver or kidney cancer. The J gene is TRBJ2-5, the V gene TRBV5-4; D gene ambiguous. CDR3 coding DNA: TGTGCCAGCAGCTTAGACTCTGAGAAAGGGGAGACCCAGTACTTC. It is translated as CASSLDSEKGETQYF.